This entry is about one T cell receptor beta chain. Its antigen is unknown. There are no base qualities to consult, and no much larger clone falls within one base. The collaborating institutions used their own protocols to collect whole blood in K2EDTA tubes. For TCRbeta analysis, collaborators shipped samples in one of three forms: frozen whole blood, isolated PBMCs, or DNA extracted from either of those sample types. This sample is drawn from a study of blood T cell repertoires in COVID-19 (dated by TCRdb to 2020 to 2021). With respect to the entire study: Samples from collaborators originated in the United States, Italy and Spain and spanned both the acute and convalescent phases of COVID-19. The material from the prospective study consisted of cDNA or gDNA derived from T cells, B-cell-depleted T cells, or PBMCs. Subjects who had been exposed to COVID-19, were actively infected with it, or had recovered from it provided the deeply sampled blood TCRbeta repertoires that made up the dataset. The repertoires were released in a freely available public database intended as a resource for research on the immune response to SARS-CoV-2. The samples were drawn from two sources: the first 160 participants of the ongoing ImmuneRACE study, and over 950 subjects contributed by 6 global collaborators. The sample metadata nearly always contained a de-identified subject ID, COVID-19 status, age in years and sex. Where HLA class I and class II types were available, the types were taken from metadata supplied by the sample provider, not from assay-based typing.

CDR1 and CDR2, looked up from the germline V gene, are MDHEN and SYDVKM. For this chain, trimming is 7 bases at the V end and 7 bases at the J end, and the number of junction bases without a gene match is 9. CDR3 length: 15 amino acids, cysteine to phenylalanine. The sequence is cut down to CDR3 DNA, 45 bases in frame from base 1. TCRbeta CDR3 regions were amplified from genomic DNA using the immunoSEQ Assay, a bias-controlled multiplex PCR. The source study handled its data this way. The number of nucleated cells in each sample was estimated by amplification of reference gene primers within the assay. Sequence reads were collapsed and filtered to measure the absolute abundance of every unique TCRbeta CDR3 rearrangement. For each sample, productive Simpson clonality was calculated by taking the square root of Simpson's diversity index across productive rearrangements. TCRdb stores this immuneACCESS table with in-frame sequences only. Part of the clones is absent; in the studies checked, under half of the shortfall reflects unresolved V genes, and no reason is known for the rest. V and J calls plus clone size are reproduced from that table; the DNA served to infer D and trimming. This sample is represented by roughly 68,000 clones; approximately 90% of them were singletons. Clones ranked in the top ten supply roughly 6.3% of the sample.

The research as a whole found: How much clinical and demographic metadata was included differed by source and by participant, and the metadata was provided uncurated.

The TCR comes from an elderly woman with active COVID-19. The V and J segments used are TRBV28 and TRBJ2-1, with 11 junctional bases fitting TRBD2. Sequences were obtained from peripheral blood. The CDR3 reads as follows: CASNLAGGERNEQFF. The DNA sequence is TGTGCCAGCAACCTAGCGGGGGGCGAGAGGAATGAGCAGTTCTTC.